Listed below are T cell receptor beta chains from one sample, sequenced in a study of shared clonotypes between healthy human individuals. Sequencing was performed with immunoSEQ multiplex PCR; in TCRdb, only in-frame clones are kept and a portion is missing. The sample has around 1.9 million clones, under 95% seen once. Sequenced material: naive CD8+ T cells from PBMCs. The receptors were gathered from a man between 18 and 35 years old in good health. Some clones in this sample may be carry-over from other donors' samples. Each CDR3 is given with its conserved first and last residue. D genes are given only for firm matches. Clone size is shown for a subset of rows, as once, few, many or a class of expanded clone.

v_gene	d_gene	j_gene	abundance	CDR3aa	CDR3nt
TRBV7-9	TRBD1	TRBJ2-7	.	CASRGTTGQVLGEQYF	TGTGCCAGCAGGGGTACAACCGGACAGGTGTTGGGAGAGCAGTACTTC
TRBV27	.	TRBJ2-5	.	CASSLDRGQETQYF	TGTGCCAGCAGTTTAGATAGGGGCCAAGAGACCCAGTACTTC
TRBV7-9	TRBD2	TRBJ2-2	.	CASSLPPIAGVHGELFF	TGTGCCAGCAGCTTACCCCCGATAGCGGGAGTCCACGGGGAGCTGTTTTTT
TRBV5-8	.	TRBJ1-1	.	CASSLVAGTEAFF	TGTGCCAGCAGCTTGGTGGCGGGTACTGAAGCTTTCTTT
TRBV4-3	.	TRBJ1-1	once	CASSQARAGLAFF	TGCGCCAGCAGCCAAGCGAGGGCAGGGTTGGCTTTCTTT
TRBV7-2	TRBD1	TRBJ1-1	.	CASSLATRTGGWMNTEAFF	TGTGCCAGCAGCTTAGCGACAAGGACAGGGGGCTGGATGAACACTGAAGCTTTCTTT
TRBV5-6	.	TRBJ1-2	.	CASSDGTGVYGYTF	TGTGCCAGCAGCGATGGGACGGGAGTCTATGGCTACACCTTC
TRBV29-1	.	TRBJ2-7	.	CSVEGARGAPAYEQYF	TGCAGCGTTGAAGGGGCTCGGGGGGCCCCTGCCTACGAGCAGTACTTC
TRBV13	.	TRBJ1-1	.	CASRVRGAGLNTEAFF	TGTGCCAGCAGGGTCCGGGGCGCCGGGTTGAACACTGAAGCTTTCTTT
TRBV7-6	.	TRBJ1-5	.	CASSSGSLGPQHF	TGTGCCAGCAGCTCCGGGTCCCTTGGGCCCCAGCATTTT
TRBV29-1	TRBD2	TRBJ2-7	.	CSVEGTSGRQYF	TGCAGCGTTGAAGGGACTAGCGGGAGGCAGTACTTC
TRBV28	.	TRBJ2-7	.	CASSLESLLAGAKRTYEQYF	TGTGCCAGCAGTTTGGAATCCCTTTTGGCGGGCGCCAAGCGAACCTACGAGCAGTACTTC
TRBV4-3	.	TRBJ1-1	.	CASSQEGGFKTEAFF	TGCGCCAGCAGCCAAGAAGGGGGGTTTAAGACTGAAGCTTTCTTT
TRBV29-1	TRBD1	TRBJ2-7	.	CSAGQGPPLEQYF	TGCAGCGCCGGACAGGGGCCTCCCCTCGAGCAGTACTTC
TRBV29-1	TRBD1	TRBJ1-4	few	CSVTQGVEEKLFF	TGCAGCGTTACACAGGGGGTCGAGGAAAAACTGTTTTTT
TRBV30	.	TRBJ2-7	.	CAWTLGYEQYF	TGTGCCTGGACGTTGGGGTACGAGCAGTACTTC
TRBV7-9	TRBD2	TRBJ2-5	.	CASSPGTSVSYQETQYF	TGTGCCAGCAGCCCCGGGACTAGCGTTTCGTACCAAGAGACCCAGTACTTC
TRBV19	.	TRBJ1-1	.	CASSIVMNTEAFF	TGTGCCAGTAGTATCGTCATGAACACTGAAGCTTTCTTT
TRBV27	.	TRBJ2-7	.	CASSLSGYWRYEQYF	TGTGCCAGCAGTTTATCGGGGTACTGGCGCTACGAGCAGTACTTC
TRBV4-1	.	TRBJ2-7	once	CASSPPLRGLNEQYF	TGCGCCAGCAGCCCACCCTTGCGGGGGCTCAACGAGCAGTACTTC
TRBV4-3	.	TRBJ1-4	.	CASSSGTVNEKLFF	TGCGCCAGCAGCTCCGGGACGGTAAATGAAAAACTGTTTTTT
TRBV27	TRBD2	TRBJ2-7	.	CASSLSGGRLGEQYF	TGTGCCAGCAGTCTCAGCGGGGGAAGACTAGGAGAGCAGTACTTC
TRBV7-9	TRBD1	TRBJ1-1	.	CASSLYGTGNTEAFF	TGTGCCAGCAGCTTATACGGGACAGGGAACACTGAAGCTTTCTTT
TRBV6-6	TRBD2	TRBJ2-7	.	CASSYALAGPYEQYF	TGTGCCAGCAGTTACGCCCTAGCGGGTCCCTACGAGCAGTACTTC
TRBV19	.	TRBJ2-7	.	CASSTLGGEQYF	TGTGCCAGTAGTACCCTCGGGGGAGAGCAGTACTTC
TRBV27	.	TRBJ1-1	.	CASSLLPVRGLRNTEAFF	TGTGCCAGCAGTTTATTGCCTGTCAGAGGACTGAGGAACACTGAAGCTTTCTTT
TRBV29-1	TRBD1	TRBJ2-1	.	CSALRVGTVYNEQFF	TGCAGCGCCCTGCGGGTCGGGACAGTATACAATGAGCAGTTCTTC
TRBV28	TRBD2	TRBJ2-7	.	CASRERLAGVIHEQYF	TGTGCCAGCAGGGAAAGACTAGCGGGAGTAATCCACGAGCAGTACTTC
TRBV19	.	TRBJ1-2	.	CASSWPDYGYTF	TGTGCCAGTAGTTGGCCCGACTATGGCTACACCTTC
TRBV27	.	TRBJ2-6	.	CASRVGGSGANVLTF	TGTGCCAGCAGGGTTGGGGGCTCTGGGGCCAACGTCCTGACTTTC
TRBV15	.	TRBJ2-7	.	CATSRVGEEEQYF	TGTGCCACCAGCAGGGTAGGGGAGGAAGAGCAGTACTTC
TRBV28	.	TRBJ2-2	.	CAAWDDTGELFF	TGTGCCGCCTGGGATGACACCGGGGAGCTGTTTTTT
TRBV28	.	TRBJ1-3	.	CASSPYSSGNTIYF	TGTGCCAGCAGCCCGTATAGCTCTGGAAACACCATATATTTT
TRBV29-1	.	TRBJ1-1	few	CSVDSRGREAFF	TGCAGCGTTGATAGTAGGGGCCGTGAAGCTTTCTTT
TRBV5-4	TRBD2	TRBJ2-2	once	CASSPGTSGRAGELFF	TGTGCCAGCAGCCCTGGGACTAGCGGGAGGGCCGGGGAGCTGTTTTTT
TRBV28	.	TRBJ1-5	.	CASSFLRTLSNQPQHF	TGTGCCAGCAGTTTCTTGCGCACCCTGAGCAATCAGCCCCAGCATTTT
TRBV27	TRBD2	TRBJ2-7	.	CASSFGLASYEQYF	TGTGCCAGCAGTTTTGGACTAGCCTCCTACGAGCAGTACTTC
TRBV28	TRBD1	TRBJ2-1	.	CASSLRSRTGTHNEQFF	TGTGCCAGCAGTTTGAGATCCAGGACAGGAACTCACAATGAGCAGTTCTTC
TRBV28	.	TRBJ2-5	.	CASSLLAYQETQYF	TGTGCCAGCAGTTTATTGGCATACCAAGAGACCCAGTACTTC
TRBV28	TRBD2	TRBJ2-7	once	CASSSSGWSSYEQYF	TGTGCCAGCAGTTCTAGCGGGTGGAGCTCCTACGAGCAGTACTTC
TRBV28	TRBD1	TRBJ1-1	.	CASEDRGDTEAFF	TGTGCCAGCGAGGACAGGGGGGACACTGAAGCTTTCTTT
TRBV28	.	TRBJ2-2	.	CASSPYPGELFF	TGTGCCAGCAGTCCGTATCCCGGGGAGCTGTTTTTT
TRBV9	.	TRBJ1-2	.	CASSVGSRDSTRSANYGYTF	TGTGCCAGCAGCGTAGGGTCCCGGGACTCCACAAGGTCGGCTAACTATGGCTACACCTTC
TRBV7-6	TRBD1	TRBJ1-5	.	CASSLTPRQGNRNQPQHF	TGTGCCAGCAGCTTAACCCCCCGACAGGGAAATCGCAATCAGCCCCAGCATTTT
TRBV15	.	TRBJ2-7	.	CATSSVRDEQYF	TGTGCCACCAGCAGTGTCAGGGACGAGCAGTACTTC
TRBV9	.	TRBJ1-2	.	CASSVTGTANYGYTF	TGTGCCAGCAGCGTCACCGGGACCGCAAACTATGGCTACACCTTC
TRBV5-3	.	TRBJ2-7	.	CARRDGVAPDF	TGTGCCAGAAGGGACGGGGTAGCGCCCGACTTC
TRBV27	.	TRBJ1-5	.	CASSLGVYQPQHF	TGTGCCAGCAGTTTGGGGGTCTATCAGCCCCAGCATTTT
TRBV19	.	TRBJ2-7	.	CATRIGYEQYF	TGTGCCACCCGGATTGGCTACGAGCAGTACTTC